Each of the 4 T cell receptor beta chains below was sequenced from the same sample in a study of CD8+CD57+ T cells in acquired aplastic anemia. The TCR beta profiling, which covered VDJ combination and CDR3 sequence, was carried out using genomic DNA as the template. TCRdb reprocessed the reads via MiXCR and lists one record per CDR3 protein. The sample lists under 350,000 distinct CDR3 sequences, 56% occurring once. Specimen: sorted CD4+, CD8+, or CD8+CD57+ T cells (not recorded which) from PBMCs. The receptor set was obtained from a human donor with severe aplastic anemia or a healthy control (not recorded which).

This clonotype showed up just a few times. The rearrangement uses TRBV7-6 and TRBJ1-1; maybe TRBD1 (5 bases). This CDR3 has 14 amino acids. The V end lost 8 bases, the J end lost 1 base, and 14 bases lay between the germline ends. The germline CDR1 and CDR2 sequences are SGHVS and FNYEAQ. The CDR3 protein is CASGLTDRNTEAFF. DNA of the CDR3: TGTGCCAGCGGTCTCACCGACAGGAACACTGAAGCTTTCTTT.

This chain uses TRBV20-1 with TRBJ2-1, with D tentatively TRBD2 (6 bases). The CDR3 is 14 residues long. The germline V gene encodes CDR1 DFQATT and CDR2 SNEGSKA (reference sequence). V gave up 0 bases and J gave up 9 bases, with 15 bases separating them. The CDR3 DNA reads as TGCAGTGCTAGAGATGATGGGGAGGTTAGTGAGCAGTTCTTC. This sequence encodes CSARDDGEVSEQFF.

The chain uses TRBV24-1 and TRBJ2-5, with TRBD2 matching 9 bases. Germline V gene lookup returns CDR1 KGHDR and CDR2 SFDVKD. The CDR3 consists of 14 residues. Trimming removed 4 bases from V and 5 bases from J; junction bases left unmatched: 4. The CDR3 protein is CATSDSGLAETQYF. As DNA, the CDR3 is TGTGCCACCAGTGACTCGGGACTAGCCGAGACCCAGTACTTC.

V usage is TRBV20-1 and J usage is TRBJ2-7; D remains unclear. Germline CDR1 reads DFQATT; CDR2 reads SNEGSKA (reference sequence). This CDR3 spans 12 amino acids. Trimming stripped 6 bases from V and 3 bases from J, with 12 bases between. The CDR3 bases are TGCAGTGCCAGACGCCTGTTCTACGAGCAGTACTTC. Encoded protein: CSARRLFYEQYF.